This T cell receptor (beta chain) appears in the sequencing data of a study of blood T cell repertoires in COVID-19. The data were produced by immunoSEQ multiplex PCR, yet TCRdb's version contains in-frame clones alone and is incomplete. The sample has approximately 220,000 clones, around 80% seen once; the top ten hold about 7%. The CDR3 is 16 amino acids. The V gene end was trimmed by 5 bases and the J gene end by 0 bases; junction bases not matched to a gene: 6. Looked up from germline, CDR1 is SGHVS and CDR2 is FQNEAQ. Assignment of participants to cohorts was predicated upon participant-reported clinical history.

This receptor was obtained from a middle-aged woman with acute COVID-19. The chain carries TRBV7-8 and TRBJ1-5; TRBD1 matches 8 bases. Sequences were obtained from PBMCs or T cells enriched from blood (not recorded which). The CDR3 loop is CASSRRQGYSNQPQHF. The CDR3 DNA sequence: TGTGCCAGCAGCCGCAGACAGGGGTATAGCAATCAGCCCCAGCATTTT. Full variable domain (missing parts from reference TRBV7-8 and TRBJ1-5): GAGVSQSPRYKVAKRGQDVALRCDPISGHVSLFWYQQALGQGPEFLTYFQNEAQLDKSGLPSDRFFAERPEGSVSTLKIQRTQQEDSAVYLCASSRRQGYSNQPQHFGDGTRLSIL.